The present entry profiles one T cell receptor (beta chain) with its context. Its cognate antigen has yet to be identified. Within one base of it there is no much larger clone, and no base qualities were kept. V is trimmed back by 5 bases and J by 0 bases, and the junction contains 14 bases that no gene match accounts for. Based on the germline V gene, the CDR1 and CDR2 sequences are KGHSH and LQKENI. The CDR3 runs 19 residues from the cysteine to the phenylalanine. Only the CDR3 DNA is retained, 57 bases long and in frame from the first base. The library relied on the immunoSEQ multiplex PCR assay. Not all clones reach the TCRdb copy of this immuneACCESS table, which keeps in-frame sequences only. Checked studies attribute under half of the gap to unresolved V genes and leave the rest unexplained. The sample table contains about 150,000 clones; only one count was recorded for around nine tenths of them. The leading ten clones occupy about 1.7% of the sample.

This record comes from a study of control samples from healthy donors and cancer patients (dated by TCRdb to 2020 to 2022). This receptor was identified in a man between 18 and 29 years old in good health. Sequencing was performed on blood. The chain is made from TRBV18 and TRBJ2-2, with 8 central nucleotides matching TRBD1. The DNA reads as follows: TGTGCCAGCTCAGTTCAATGGACAGGGAATGTCGCGAACACCGGGGAGCTGTTTTTT. The translation is CASSVQWTGNVANTGELFF.